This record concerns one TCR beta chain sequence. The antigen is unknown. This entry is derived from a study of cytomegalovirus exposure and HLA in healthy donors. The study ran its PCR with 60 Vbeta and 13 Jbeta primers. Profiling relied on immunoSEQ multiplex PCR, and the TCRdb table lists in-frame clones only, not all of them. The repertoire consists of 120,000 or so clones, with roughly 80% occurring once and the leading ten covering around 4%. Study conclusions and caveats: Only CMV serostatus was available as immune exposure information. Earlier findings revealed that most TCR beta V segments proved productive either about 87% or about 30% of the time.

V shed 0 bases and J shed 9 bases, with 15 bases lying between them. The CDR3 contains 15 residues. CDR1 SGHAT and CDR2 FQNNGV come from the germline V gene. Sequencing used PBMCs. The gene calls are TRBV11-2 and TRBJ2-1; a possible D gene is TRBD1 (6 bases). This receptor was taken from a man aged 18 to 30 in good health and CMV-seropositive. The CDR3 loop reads CASSLDRQGQSEQFF. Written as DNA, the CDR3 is TGTGCCAGCAGCTTAGATCGCCAGGGGCAAAGTGAGCAGTTCTTC.